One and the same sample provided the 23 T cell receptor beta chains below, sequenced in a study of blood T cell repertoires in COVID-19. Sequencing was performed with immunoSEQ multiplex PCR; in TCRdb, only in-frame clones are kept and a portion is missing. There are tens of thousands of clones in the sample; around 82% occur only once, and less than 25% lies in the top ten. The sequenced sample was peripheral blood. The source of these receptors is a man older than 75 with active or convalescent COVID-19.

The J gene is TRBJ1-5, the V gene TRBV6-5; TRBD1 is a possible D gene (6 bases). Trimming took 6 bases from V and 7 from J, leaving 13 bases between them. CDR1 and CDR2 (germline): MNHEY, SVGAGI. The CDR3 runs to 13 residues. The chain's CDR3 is CASSFHREQPQHF. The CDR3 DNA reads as TGTGCCAGCAGCTTCCACAGGGAACAGCCCCAGCATTTT.

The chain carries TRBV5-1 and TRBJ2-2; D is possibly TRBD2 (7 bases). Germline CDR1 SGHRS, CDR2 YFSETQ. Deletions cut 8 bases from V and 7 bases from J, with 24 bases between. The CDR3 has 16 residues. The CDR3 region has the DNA TGCGCCAGGGGCCCCGGGGGGCCAATCAGGAGCGGGGAGCTGTTTTTT. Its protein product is CARGPGGPIRSGELFF.

The DNA for the CDR3 is TGTGCCAGCAGCCAACCTTGGGGGGGCCAGAACACCGGGGAGCTGTTTTTT. Its translation: CASSQPWGGQNTGELFF. The rearrangement links TRBV3-1 (or the pseudogene TRBV3-2) to TRBJ2-2, with a tentative D call TRBD2 (7 bases). CDR1 is LGHDT and CDR2 is YNNKEL in the germline V gene (reference sequence). The CDR3 is made up of 17 amino acids. The V and J ends lost 2 bases and 1 base respectively, with 14 bases between them.

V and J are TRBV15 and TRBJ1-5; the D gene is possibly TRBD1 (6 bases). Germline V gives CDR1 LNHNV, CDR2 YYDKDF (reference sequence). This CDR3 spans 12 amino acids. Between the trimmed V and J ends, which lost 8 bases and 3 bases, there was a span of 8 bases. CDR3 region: CATQGHNQPQHF. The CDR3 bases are TGTGCCACCCAGGGACACAATCAGCCCCAGCATTTT.

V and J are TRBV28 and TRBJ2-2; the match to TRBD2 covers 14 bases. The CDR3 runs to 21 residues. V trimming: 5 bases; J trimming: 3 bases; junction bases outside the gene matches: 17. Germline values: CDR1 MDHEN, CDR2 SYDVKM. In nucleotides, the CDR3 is TGTGCCAGCAGTACCCCGGGGGGGACTAGCGGGAGTAGGTCTGACACCGGGGAGCTGTTTTTT. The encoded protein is CASSTPGGTSGSRSDTGELFF. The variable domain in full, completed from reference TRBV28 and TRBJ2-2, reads DVKVTQSSRYLVKRTGEKVFLECVQDMDHENMFWYRQDPGLGLRLIYFSYDVKMKEKGDIPEGYSVSREKKERFSLILESASTNQTSMYLCASSTPGGTSGSRSDTGELFFGEGSRLTVL.

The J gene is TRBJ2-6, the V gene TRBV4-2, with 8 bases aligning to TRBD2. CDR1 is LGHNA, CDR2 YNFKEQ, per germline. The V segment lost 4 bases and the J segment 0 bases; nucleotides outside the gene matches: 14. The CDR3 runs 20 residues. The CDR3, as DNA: TGTGCCAGCAGCCCTAAGCGTACAGCCACTAGCGGCTCTGGGGCCAACGTCCTGACTTTC. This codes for CASSPKRTATSGSGANVLTF.

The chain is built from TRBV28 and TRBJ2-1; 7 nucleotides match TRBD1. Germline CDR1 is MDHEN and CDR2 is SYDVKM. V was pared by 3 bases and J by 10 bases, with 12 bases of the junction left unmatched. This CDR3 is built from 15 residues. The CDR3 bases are TGTGCCAGCAGTTTGTCCGGGACAGCCCGGACAGAGCAGTTCTTC. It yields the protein CASSLSGTARTEQFF.

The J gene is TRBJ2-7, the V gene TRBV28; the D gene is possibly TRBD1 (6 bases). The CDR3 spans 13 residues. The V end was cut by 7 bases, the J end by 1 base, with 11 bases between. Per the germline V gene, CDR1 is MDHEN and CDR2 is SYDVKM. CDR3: CASNTGFSYEQYF. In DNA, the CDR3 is TGTGCCAGCAATACAGGGTTTTCCTACGAGCAGTACTTC.

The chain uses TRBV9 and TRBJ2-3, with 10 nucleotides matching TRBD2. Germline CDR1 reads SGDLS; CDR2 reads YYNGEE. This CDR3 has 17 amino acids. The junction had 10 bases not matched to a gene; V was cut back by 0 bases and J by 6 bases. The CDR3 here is CASSVEASGGPIDTQYF. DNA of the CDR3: TGTGCCAGCAGCGTAGAGGCTAGCGGGGGTCCTATTGATACGCAGTATTTT. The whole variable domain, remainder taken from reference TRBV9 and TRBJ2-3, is DSGVTQTPKHLITATGQRVTLRCSPRSGDLSVYWYQQSLDQGLQFLIQYYNGEERAKGNILERFSAQQFPDLHSELNLSSLELGDSALYFCASSVEASGGPIDTQYFGPGTRLTVL.

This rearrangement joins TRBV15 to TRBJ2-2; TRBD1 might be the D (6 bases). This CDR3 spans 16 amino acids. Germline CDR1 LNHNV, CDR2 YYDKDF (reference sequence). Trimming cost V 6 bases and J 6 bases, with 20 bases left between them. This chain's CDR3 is CATSSWAQGPSGELFF. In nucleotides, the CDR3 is TGTGCCACCAGTTCGTGGGCGCAGGGGCCATCCGGGGAGCTGTTTTTT.

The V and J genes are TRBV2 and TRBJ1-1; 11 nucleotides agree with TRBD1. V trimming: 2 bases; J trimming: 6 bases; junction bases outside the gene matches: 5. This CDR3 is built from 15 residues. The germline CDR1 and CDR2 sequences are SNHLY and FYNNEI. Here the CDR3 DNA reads TGTGCCAGCAGTGAAATAGGACAGGGGGCTTCTGAAGCTTTCTTT. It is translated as CASSEIGQGASEAFF. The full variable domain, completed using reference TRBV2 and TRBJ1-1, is EPEVTQTPSHQVTQMGQEVILRCVPISNHLYFYWYRQILGQKVEFLVSFYNNEISEKSEIFDDQFSVERPDGSNFTLKIRSTKLEDSAMYFCASSEIGQGASEAFFGQGTRLTVV.

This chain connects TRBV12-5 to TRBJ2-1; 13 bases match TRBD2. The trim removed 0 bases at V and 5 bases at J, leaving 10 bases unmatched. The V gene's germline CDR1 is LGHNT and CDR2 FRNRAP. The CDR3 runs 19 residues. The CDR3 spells CASGLVAPGTSGIHNEQFF. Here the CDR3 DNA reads TGTGCTAGTGGTTTGGTTGCCCCTGGGACTAGCGGGATCCACAATGAGCAGTTCTTC.

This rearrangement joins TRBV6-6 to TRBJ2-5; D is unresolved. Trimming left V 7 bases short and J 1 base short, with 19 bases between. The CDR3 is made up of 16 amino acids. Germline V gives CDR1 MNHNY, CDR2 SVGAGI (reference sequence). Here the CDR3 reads CASIGSSESAQETQYF. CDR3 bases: TGTGCCAGCATCGGGTCGAGTGAGAGCGCCCAAGAGACCCAGTACTTC.

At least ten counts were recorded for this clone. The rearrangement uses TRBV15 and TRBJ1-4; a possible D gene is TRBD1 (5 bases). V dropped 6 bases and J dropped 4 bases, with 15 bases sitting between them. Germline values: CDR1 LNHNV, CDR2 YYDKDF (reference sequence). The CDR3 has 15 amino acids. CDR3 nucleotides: TGTGCCACCAGATACGGGGGGACCGGTAATGAAAAACTGTTTTTT. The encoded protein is CATRYGGTGNEKLFF.

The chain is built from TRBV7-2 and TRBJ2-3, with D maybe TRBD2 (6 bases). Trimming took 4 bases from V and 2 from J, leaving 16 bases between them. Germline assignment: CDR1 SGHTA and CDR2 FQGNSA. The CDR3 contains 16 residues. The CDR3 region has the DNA TGTGCCAGCAGCTCTTCCCCGCGGGGCAACACAGATACGCAGTATTTT. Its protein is CASSSSPRGNTDTQYF.

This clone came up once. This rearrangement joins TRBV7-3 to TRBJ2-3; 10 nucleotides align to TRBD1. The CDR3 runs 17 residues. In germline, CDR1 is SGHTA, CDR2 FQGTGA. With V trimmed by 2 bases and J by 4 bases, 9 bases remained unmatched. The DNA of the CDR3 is TGTGCCAGCAGCTTAGGATCCGGGACAGGGGTGGCAGATACGCAGTATTTT. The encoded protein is CASSLGSGTGVADTQYF.

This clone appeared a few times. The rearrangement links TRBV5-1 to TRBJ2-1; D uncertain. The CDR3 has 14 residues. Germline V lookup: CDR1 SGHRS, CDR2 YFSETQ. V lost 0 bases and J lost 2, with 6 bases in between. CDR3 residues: CASSLGAPYNEQFF. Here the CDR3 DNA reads TGCGCCAGCAGCTTGGGAGCACCCTACAATGAGCAGTTCTTC. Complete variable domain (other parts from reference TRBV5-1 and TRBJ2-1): KAGVTQTPRYLIKTRGQQVTLSCSPISGHRSVSWYQQTPGQGLQFLFEYFSETQRNKGNFPGRFSGRQFSNSRSEMNVSTLELGDSALYLCASSLGAPYNEQFFGPGTRLTVL.

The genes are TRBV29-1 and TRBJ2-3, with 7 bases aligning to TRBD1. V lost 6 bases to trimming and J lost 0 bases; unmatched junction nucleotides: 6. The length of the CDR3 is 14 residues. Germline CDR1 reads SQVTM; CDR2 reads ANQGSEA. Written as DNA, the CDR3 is TGCAGCGTCGCCTCAGGGGGTAGCACAGATACGCAGTATTTT. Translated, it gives CSVASGGSTDTQYF.

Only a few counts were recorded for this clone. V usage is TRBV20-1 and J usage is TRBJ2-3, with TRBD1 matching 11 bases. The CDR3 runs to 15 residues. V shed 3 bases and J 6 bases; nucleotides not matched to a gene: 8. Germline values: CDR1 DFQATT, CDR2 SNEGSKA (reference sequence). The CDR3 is CSASPGQGAGDTQYF. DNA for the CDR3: TGCAGTGCTAGTCCCGGACAGGGGGCGGGCGATACGCAGTATTTT.

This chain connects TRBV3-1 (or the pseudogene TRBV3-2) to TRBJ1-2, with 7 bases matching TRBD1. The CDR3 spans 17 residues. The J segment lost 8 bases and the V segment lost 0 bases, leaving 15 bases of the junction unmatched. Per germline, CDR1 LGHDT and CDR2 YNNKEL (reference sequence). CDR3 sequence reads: CASSQDILGQPFEGYTF. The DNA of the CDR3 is TGTGCCAGCAGCCAAGATATTTTGGGACAGCCTTTTGAGGGCTACACCTTC.

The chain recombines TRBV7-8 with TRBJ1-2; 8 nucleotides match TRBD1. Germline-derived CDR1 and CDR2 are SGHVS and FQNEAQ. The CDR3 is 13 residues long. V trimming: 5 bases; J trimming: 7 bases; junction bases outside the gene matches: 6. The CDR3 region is CASSQDRERGYTF. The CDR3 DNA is TGTGCCAGCAGCCAGGACAGGGAGCGTGGCTACACCTTC. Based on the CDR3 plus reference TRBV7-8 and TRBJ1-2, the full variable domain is GAGVSQSPRYKVAKRGQDVALRCDPISGHVSLFWYQQALGQGPEFLTYFQNEAQLDKSGLPSDRFFAERPEGSVSTLKIQRTQQEDSAVYLCASSQDRERGYTFGSGTRLTVV.

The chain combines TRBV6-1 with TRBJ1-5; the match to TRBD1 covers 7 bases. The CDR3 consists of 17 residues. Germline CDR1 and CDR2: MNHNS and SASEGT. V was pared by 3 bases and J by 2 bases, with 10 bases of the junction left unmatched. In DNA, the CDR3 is TGTGCCAGCAGTGAGGGTCAGGGGGTGTGGGGCAATCAGCCCCAGCATTTT. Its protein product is CASSEGQGVWGNQPQHF.

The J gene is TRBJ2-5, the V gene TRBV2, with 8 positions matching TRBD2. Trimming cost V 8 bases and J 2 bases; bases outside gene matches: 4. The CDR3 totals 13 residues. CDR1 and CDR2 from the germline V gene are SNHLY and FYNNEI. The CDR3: CASGPSGQETQYF. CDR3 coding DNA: TGTGCCAGCGGACCTAGCGGGCAAGAGACCCAGTACTTC.